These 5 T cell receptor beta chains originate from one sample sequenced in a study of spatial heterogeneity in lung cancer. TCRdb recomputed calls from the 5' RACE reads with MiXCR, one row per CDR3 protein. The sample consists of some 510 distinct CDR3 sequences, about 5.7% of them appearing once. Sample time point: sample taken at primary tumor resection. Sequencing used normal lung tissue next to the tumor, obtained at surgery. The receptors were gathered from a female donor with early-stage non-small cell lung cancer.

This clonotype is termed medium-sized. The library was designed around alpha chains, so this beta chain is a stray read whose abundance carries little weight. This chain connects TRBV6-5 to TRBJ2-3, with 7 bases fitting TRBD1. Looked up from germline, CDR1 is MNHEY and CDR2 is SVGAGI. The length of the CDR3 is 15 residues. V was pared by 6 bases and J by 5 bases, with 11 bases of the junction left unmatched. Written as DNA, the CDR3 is TGTGCCAGCAGCCGACAGGGAAGGTTAGGAGATACGCAGTATTTT. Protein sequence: CASSRQGRLGDTQYF.

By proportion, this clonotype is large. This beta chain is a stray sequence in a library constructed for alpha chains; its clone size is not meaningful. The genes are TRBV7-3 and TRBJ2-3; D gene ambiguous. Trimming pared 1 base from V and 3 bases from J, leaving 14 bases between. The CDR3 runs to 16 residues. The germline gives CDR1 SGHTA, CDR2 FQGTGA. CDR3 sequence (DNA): TGTGCCAGCAGCTTAATGGGTAATTTAAGGACAGATACGCAGTATTTT. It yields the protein CASSLMGNLRTDTQYF.

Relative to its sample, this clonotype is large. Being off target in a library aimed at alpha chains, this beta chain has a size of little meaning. The CDR3: CSALISGGRYEQYF. For the CDR3, the DNA is TGCAGTGCTTTAATTAGCGGGGGACGTTACGAGCAGTACTTC. This chain links TRBV20-1 with TRBJ2-7; 9 bases line up with TRBD2. Germline CDR1 is DFQATT and CDR2 is SNEGSKA (reference sequence). The CDR3 extends over 14 amino acids. Trimming took 5 bases from V and 4 from J; bases not matched to a gene: 9.

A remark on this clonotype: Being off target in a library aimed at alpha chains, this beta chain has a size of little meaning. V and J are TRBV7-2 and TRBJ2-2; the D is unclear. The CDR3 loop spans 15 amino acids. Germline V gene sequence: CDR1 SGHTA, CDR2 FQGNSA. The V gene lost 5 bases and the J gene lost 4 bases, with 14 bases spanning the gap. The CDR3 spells CASSRYLAITGELFF. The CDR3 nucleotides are TGTGCCAGCAGCCGCTACCTGGCCATCACCGGGGAGCTGTTTTTT.

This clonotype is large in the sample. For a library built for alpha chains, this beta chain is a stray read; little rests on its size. The CDR3 coding sequence is TGTGCCAGCAGCCGGTCGGCGGAGACCCAGTACTTC. Its translation is CASSRSAETQYF. The rearrangement uses TRBV3-1 and TRBJ2-5; D unresolved. Trimming stripped 4 bases from V and 5 bases from J, with 8 bases between. Germline CDR1 LGHDT, CDR2 YNNKEL (reference sequence). CDR3 length: 12 amino acids.